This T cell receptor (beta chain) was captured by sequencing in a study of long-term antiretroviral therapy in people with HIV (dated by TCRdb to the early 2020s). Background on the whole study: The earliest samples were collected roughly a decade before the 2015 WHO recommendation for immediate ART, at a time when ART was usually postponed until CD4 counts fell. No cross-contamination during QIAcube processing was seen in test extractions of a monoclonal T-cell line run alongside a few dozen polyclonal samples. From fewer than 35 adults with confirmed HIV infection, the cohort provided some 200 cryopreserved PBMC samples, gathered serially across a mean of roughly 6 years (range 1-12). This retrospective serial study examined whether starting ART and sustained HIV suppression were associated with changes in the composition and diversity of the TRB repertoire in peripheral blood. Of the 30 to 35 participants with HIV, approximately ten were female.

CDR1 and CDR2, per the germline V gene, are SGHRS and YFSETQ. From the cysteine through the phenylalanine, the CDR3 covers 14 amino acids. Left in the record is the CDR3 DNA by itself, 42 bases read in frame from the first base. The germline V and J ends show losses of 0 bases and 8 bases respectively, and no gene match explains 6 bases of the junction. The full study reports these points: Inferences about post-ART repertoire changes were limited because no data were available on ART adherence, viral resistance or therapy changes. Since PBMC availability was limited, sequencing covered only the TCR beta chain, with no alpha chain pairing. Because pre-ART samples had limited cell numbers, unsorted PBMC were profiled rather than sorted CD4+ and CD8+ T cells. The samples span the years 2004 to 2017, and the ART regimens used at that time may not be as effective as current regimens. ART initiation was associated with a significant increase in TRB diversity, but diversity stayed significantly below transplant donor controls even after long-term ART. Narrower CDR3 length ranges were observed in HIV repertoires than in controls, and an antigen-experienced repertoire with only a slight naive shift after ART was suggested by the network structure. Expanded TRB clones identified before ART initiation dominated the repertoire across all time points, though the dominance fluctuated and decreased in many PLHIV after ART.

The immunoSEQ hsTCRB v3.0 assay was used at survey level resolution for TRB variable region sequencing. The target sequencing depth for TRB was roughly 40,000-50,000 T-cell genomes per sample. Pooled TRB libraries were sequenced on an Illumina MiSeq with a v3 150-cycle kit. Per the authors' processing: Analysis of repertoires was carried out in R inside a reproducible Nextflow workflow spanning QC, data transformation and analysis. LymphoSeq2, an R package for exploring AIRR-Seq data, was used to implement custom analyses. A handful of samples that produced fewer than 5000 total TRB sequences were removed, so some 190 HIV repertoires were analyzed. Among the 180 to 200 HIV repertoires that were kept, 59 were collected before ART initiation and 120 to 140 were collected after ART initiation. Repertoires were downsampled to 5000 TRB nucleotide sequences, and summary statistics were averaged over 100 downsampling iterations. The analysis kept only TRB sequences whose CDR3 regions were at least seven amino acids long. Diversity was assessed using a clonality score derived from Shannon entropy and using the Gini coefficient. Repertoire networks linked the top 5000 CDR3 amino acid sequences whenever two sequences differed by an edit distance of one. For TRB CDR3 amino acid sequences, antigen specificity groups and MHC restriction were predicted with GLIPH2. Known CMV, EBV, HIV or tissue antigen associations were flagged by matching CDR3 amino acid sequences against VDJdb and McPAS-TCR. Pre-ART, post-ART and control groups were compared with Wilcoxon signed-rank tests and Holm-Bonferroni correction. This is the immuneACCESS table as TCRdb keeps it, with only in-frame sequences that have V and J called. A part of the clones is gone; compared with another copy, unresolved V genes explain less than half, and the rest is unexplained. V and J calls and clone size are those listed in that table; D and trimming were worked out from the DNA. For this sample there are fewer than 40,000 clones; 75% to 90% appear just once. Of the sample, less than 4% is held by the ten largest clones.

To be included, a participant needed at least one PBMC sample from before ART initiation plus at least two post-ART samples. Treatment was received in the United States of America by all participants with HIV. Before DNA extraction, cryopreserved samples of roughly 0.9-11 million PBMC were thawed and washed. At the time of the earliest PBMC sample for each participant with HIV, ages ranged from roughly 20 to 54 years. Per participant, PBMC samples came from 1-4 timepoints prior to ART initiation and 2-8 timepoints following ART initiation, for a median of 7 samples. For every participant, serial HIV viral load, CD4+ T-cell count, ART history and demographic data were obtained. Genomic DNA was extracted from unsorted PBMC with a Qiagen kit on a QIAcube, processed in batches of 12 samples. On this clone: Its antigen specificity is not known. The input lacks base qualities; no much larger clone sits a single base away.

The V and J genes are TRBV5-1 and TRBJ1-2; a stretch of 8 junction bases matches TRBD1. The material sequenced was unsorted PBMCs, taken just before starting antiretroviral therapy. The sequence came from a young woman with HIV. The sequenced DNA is TGCGCCAGCAGCTTGGTAGACAGGGGAAACGGCTACACCTTC. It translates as CASSLVDRGNGYTF. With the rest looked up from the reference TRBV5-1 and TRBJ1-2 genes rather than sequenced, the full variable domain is KAGVTQTPRYLIKTRGQQVTLSCSPISGHRSVSWYQQTPGQGLQFLFEYFSETQRNKGNFPGRFSGRQFSNSRSEMNVSTLELGDSALYLCASSLVDRGNGYTFGSGTRLTVV.